The 5 T cell receptor beta chains presented below share a single source sample, sequenced in a study of cytomegalovirus exposure and HLA in healthy donors. Clones were read by immunoSEQ multiplex PCR, and TCRdb kept only the in-frame ones, dropping some. The table lists approximately 260,000 clones, around 85% of them singletons. Sample: PBMCs. These receptors were obtained from a woman in her late teens or twenties in good health and CMV-seronegative.

CDR3 DNA: TGTGCCAGTATCGGACAGGGGGCCTCCTACGAGCAGTACTTC. Its translation: CASIGQGASYEQYF. This chain connects TRBV27 to TRBJ2-7; TRBD1 aligns across 11 bases. CDR3 length: 14 amino acids. The V gene end was trimmed by 9 bases and the J gene end by 0 bases; junction bases not matched to a gene: 4. Germline values: CDR1 MNHEY, CDR2 SMNVEV (reference sequence).

The chain recombines TRBV11-3 with TRBJ2-3, with D perhaps matching TRBD2 (5 bases). Trimming pared 1 base from V and 4 bases from J, leaving 12 bases between. The germline CDR1 and CDR2 sequences are SGHNT and YENEEA. CDR3 length equals 15 residues. The DNA of the CDR3 is TGTGCCAGCAGCTTAGCCGGGGTGCTGGCAGATACGCAGTATTTT. Translating gives CASSLAGVLADTQYF.

The sample holds a few counts of this clone. This CDR3 reads CASSDGVRGYEQYF. The CDR3 bases are TGTGCCAGCAGTGACGGGGTCCGTGGCTACGAGCAGTACTTC. The chain links TRBV2 to TRBJ2-7, with TRBD2 as a possible D gene (5 bases). The CDR3 loop spans 14 amino acids. Deletions cut 3 bases from V and 3 bases from J, with 12 bases between. Germline V lookup: CDR1 SNHLY, CDR2 FYNNEI.

This clone was seen a few times. For the CDR3, the DNA is TGTGCCAGCCGGGGATCCGGGGAGCTGTTTTTT. As protein: CASRGSGELFF. The V and J genes are TRBV9 and TRBJ2-2, with TRBD2 as a possible D gene (5 bases). CDR3 length: 11 amino acids. The V gene's germline CDR1 is SGDLS and CDR2 YYNGEE. V was trimmed by 7 bases and J by 6 bases, leaving 7 bases between them.

The chain carries TRBV28 and TRBJ1-1; D is perhaps TRBD1 (6 bases). Trimming took off 3 bases at V and 11 bases at J, with 13 bases between the two ends. The CDR3 runs 12 residues. The germline V gene encodes CDR1 MDHEN and CDR2 SYDVKM. CDR3 bases: TGTGCCAGCAGTTTCATGGGGGCGCCGGCTTTCTTT. It specifies CASSFMGAPAFF.